These 25 T cell receptor beta chains were sequenced from one sample in a study of tumor-infiltrating lymphocytes in primary liver carcinoma. The input was approximately 500 ng total RNA; TCR beta cDNA was made from it with a constant-region primer. Three-round nested multiplex PCR performed with slightly modified ARM-PCR produced the TCR beta libraries. The first two PCR rounds used TRBV1-TRBV30 primers with a Cbeta primer, 10 cycles each. TCRdb re-derived calls from the multiplex PCR reads in MiXCR, one entry per CDR3 protein. The sample records fewer than 400,000 distinct CDR3 sequences, 65% being singletons. Unsorted whole blood served as the source of blood RNA, and germline DNA was extracted as well. The specimen was peripheral blood. Receptor source: a man between 40 and 49 years old with primary liver carcinoma and hepatitis B virus infection.

This clonotype was observed a few times. The junction departs from the called germline gene at one end, perhaps through a read error. V usage is TRBV5-1 and J usage is TRBJ1-3; D gene uncertain. Germline V gene data show CDR1 as SGHRS and CDR2 as YFSETQ. This CDR3 spans 12 amino acids. The CDR3 reads CASPTEGNTVYF. CDR3 DNA sequence: TGCGCCAGCCCCACGGAGGGAAACACCGTATATTTT.

The V call is TRBV6-5, the J call TRBJ1-2, with D unresolved. This CDR3 comprises 15 residues. The germline V gene has CDR1 MNHEY and CDR2 SVGAGI. Trimming cost V 5 bases and J 6 bases, with 19 bases left between them. CDR3 residues: CASSTPGFVEHGYTF. The CDR3 DNA reads as TGTGCCAGCAGTACCCCGGGGTTCGTAGAGCATGGCTACACCTTC.

In regard to this clonotype: With a much larger clone just one base away, this may be a read error. DNA for the CDR3: TGTGCCAGCAGTTCTTGGGGACTAGCAACCTACAAGCAGTACTTC. This sequence encodes CASSSWGLATYKQYF. The chain employs TRBV6-2 or TRBV6-3 and TRBJ2-7, with 9 bases identical to TRBD2. Germline V CDR1 and CDR2: MNHEY, SVGEGT. The CDR3 spans 15 residues.

A remark on this clonotype: This CDR3 fails to terminate in the conserved phenylalanine or tryptophan, so it likely reflects a read error. V and J are TRBV10-3 and TRBJ1-1, with TRBD1 matching over 8 bases. Germline assignment: CDR1 ENHRY and CDR2 SYGVKD. Trimming at V came to 3 bases and at J to 11 bases, leaving 11 bases not matched to a gene. CDR3 length equals 14 residues. The DNA of the CDR3 is TGTGCCATCAGTGATTGGGCAGGGGGCGCGTGGGCTTTCTCT. Its translation: CAISDWAGGAWAFS.

The sample holds a few counts of this clonotype. This chain uses TRBV7-2 with TRBJ2-1; 8 bases map to TRBD1. Germline V CDR1 and CDR2: SGHTA, FQGNSA. With V trimmed by 1 base and J by 4 bases, 3 bases remained unmatched. The length of the CDR3 is 15 residues. The CDR3 sequence: CASSLGDRGYNEQFF. The CDR3 coding sequence is TGTGCCAGCAGCTTAGGTGACAGGGGATACAATGAGCAGTTCTTC.

Remarks on this clonotype: No conserved phenylalanine or tryptophan is present at the end of the CDR3, so a read error is the likely explanation. The CDR3 loop reads CASSRTVLNNSPLHL. Written as DNA, the CDR3 is TGTGCTAGCAGTCGGACAGTTTTAAATAATTCACCCCTCCACCTT. This chain links TRBV6-1 with TRBJ1-6; possibly TRBD1 for D (6 bases). The CDR3 runs to 15 residues. Germline assignment: CDR1 MNHNS and CDR2 SASEGT.

The V call is TRBV29-1, the J call TRBJ2-5, with 8 bases fitting TRBD2. The CDR3 loop spans 15 amino acids. Trimming took 4 bases from V and 5 from J; bases not matched to a gene: 12. Per the germline V gene, CDR1 is SQVTM and CDR2 is ANQGSEA. This CDR3 reads CSVGVGTRWRETQYF. As DNA, the CDR3 is TGCAGCGTTGGAGTTGGGACTAGATGGAGGGAGACCCAGTACTTC.

As to this clonotype: The junction departs from the called germline gene at one end, perhaps through a read error. The chain employs TRBV6-1 and TRBJ2-7; TRBD2 aligns across 14 bases. The germline CDR1 and CDR2 sequences are MNHNS and SASEGT. The CDR3 length is 17 residues. For the CDR3, the DNA is TGTGCCAGCTGTGAAGGACCGGGACTAGCGGGAGCCTACGAGCAGTACTTC. It yields the protein CASCEGPGLAGAYEQYF.

The chain joins TRBV28 to TRBJ1-2; D unresolved. Germline CDR1 and CDR2: MDHEN and SYDVKM. Deletions cut 2 bases from V and 7 bases from J, with 8 bases between. The CDR3 contains 12 residues. In DNA, the CDR3 is TGTGCCAGCAGTTTAATCTCCGGTGGCTACACCTTC. This codes for CASSLISGGYTF.

This clonotype was counted between two and nine times. The chain has TRBV5-1 and TRBJ2-1, with 8 bases aligning to TRBD1. The CDR3 runs to 15 residues. CDR1 and CDR2 from the germline V gene are SGHRS and YFSETQ. V trimming: 3 bases; J trimming: 0 bases; junction bases outside the gene matches: 2. The CDR3 reads CASSWTGSSYNEQFF. DNA of the CDR3: TGCGCCAGCAGCTGGACAGGGAGCTCCTACAATGAGCAGTTCTTC.

On this clonotype itself: The junction departs from germline at one end; a sequencing error may be responsible. The V gene is TRBV11-1, the J gene TRBJ2-1; tentatively, D is TRBD2 (5 bases). This CDR3 comprises 11 residues. Germline-derived CDR1 and CDR2 are SGHAT and FQDESV (reference sequence). CDR3 bases: TGTACCAGCGGCAAAGGGCATGAGCAGTTCTTC. Protein sequence: CTSGKGHEQFF.

This clonotype appeared many times. CDR3 DNA: TGTGCCAGCAGTTTCGGCGGCAACACCGGGGAGCTGTTTTTT. Translating gives CASSFGGNTGELFF. This chain links TRBV7-9 with TRBJ2-2; no firm D call. The CDR3 covers 14 residues. CDR1 and CDR2 from the germline V gene are SEHNR and FQNEAQ (reference sequence). With 6 bases removed from V and 2 bases from J, the gap between germline ends came to 10 bases.

Worth noting for this clonotype: Germline is not matched at one junction end, which may reflect a read error. V usage is TRBV6-6 and J usage is TRBJ2-7, with D hard to call. Germline CDR1 reads MNHNY; CDR2 reads SVGAGI (reference sequence). The CDR3 consists of 14 residues. The CDR3 reads CARRTTTDGREQYF. For the CDR3, the DNA is TGTGCCCGCAGAACAACGACTGACGGACGAGAGCAGTACTTC.

This clonotype was found many times. This chain links TRBV11-2 with TRBJ1-2; the match to TRBD1 covers 7 bases. The CDR3 extends over 15 amino acids. Unmatched junction bases numbered 6, after V lost 2 bases and J lost 3 bases. CDR1 is SGHAT, CDR2 FQNNGV, per germline. This chain's CDR3 is CASSLQGGADYGYTF. CDR3 bases: TGTGCCAGCAGCTTACAGGGGGGGGCGGACTATGGCTACACCTTC.

The DNA of the CDR3 is TGTGCCAGCGCTGTGAAGGGAAGCAATCAGCCCCAGCATTTT. Translated: CASAVKGSNQPQHF. This chain links TRBV5-5 with TRBJ1-5, with D hard to call. This CDR3 spans 14 amino acids. V lost 7 bases, J lost 1 base, and 12 bases lay in between. The germline gives CDR1 SGHKS, CDR2 YYEKEE (reference sequence).

This clonotype turned up a few times. The chain uses TRBV6-1 and TRBJ2-4, with TRBD1 as a possible D gene (5 bases). Germline V gene lookup returns CDR1 MNHNS and CDR2 SASEGT. The V end lost 6 bases, the J end lost 7 bases, and 10 bases lay between the germline ends. CDR3 length equals 12 residues. DNA for the CDR3: TGTGCCAGCAGGGACCCAGGGAACATTCAGTACTTC. Translated: CASRDPGNIQYF.

This clonotype was seen only a few times. A much larger clone sits a single nucleotide away, making a read error possible. V gene TRBV12-3 or TRBV12-4 combines with J gene TRBJ2-7; no firm D call. The CDR3 runs to 13 residues. CDR3 DNA: TGTACCAGCAGTCAAATTGACGGGTTCGAGCAGTACTTC. Its translation: CTSSQIDGFEQYF.

Comments on this clonotype: This may be a read error: a much more frequent sequence differs by one nucleotide. DNA of the CDR3: TGCGCCAGCAGCCAAGAGGAACAGGGCGAGAGGGGAGATACGCAGTATTTT. This translates into CASSQEEQGERGDTQYF. The chain uses TRBV4-1 and TRBJ2-3, with D possibly being TRBD1 (6 bases). The CDR3 length is 17 residues. Trimming cost V 0 bases and J 5 bases, with 18 bases left between them. Germline V lookup: CDR1 MGHRA, CDR2 YSYEKL.

This clonotype was seen a few times. V is TRBV30 and J is TRBJ1-2; 7 bases fit TRBD1. CDR1 GTSNPN and CDR2 SVGIG come from the germline V gene (reference sequence). The junction had 6 bases not matched to a gene; V was cut back by 3 bases and J by 2 bases. CDR3 length: 14 residues. In DNA, the CDR3 is TGTGCCTGGAGGGGGGACAGTTCCAACTATGGCTACACCTTC. Its translation: CAWRGDSSNYGYTF.

This chain joins TRBV6-2 or TRBV6-3 and TRBJ2-7; TRBD1 might be the D (5 bases). The CDR3 is 11 residues long. Germline V lookup: CDR1 MNHEY, CDR2 SVGEGT. Trimming pared 6 bases from V and 12 bases from J, leaving 15 bases between. DNA for the CDR3: TGTGCCAGCAGCCCAGGGTACGAGTGGTACTTC. Translating it yields CASSPGYEWYF.

This clonotype was recorded only once. Here the CDR3 omits its conserved ending phenylalanine or tryptophan, so a read error is the likely source. V gene TRBV5-1 combines with J gene TRBJ2-2; D is unclear. In germline, CDR1 is SGHRS, CDR2 YFSETQ. The CDR3 is 15 residues long. This CDR3 is CASSLGAANTRELFL. CDR3 DNA sequence: TGCGCCAGCAGCTTGGGTGCGGCGAACACCAGGGAGCTGTTTCTT.

Of note for this clonotype: This may stem from a read error, because a much larger clone lies one nucleotide away. The V gene is TRBV12-3 or TRBV12-4, the J gene TRBJ2-1, with D possibly being TRBD2 (6 bases). The CDR3 runs 16 residues. The CDR3, as DNA: TGTGCCAGCAGTTTAGCGGGACTGGCCTCCTACAATAAGCAGTTCTTC. Protein sequence: CASSLAGLASYNKQFF.

In its sample, this clonotype was seen a few times. A read error is possible here, since a much larger clone lies one base away. V and J are TRBV11-3 and TRBJ2-6, with D maybe TRBD2 (6 bases). The CDR3 length is 14 residues. V was trimmed by 7 bases and J by 4 bases, leaving 11 bases between them. Per germline, CDR1 SGHNT and CDR2 YENEEA. The CDR3 protein is CASNPGRGANVLTF. The CDR3 DNA sequence: TGTGCCAGCAATCCCGGGAGAGGGGCCAACGTCCTGACTTTC.

Comment on this clonotype: This may be a read error: a much more frequent sequence differs by one nucleotide. The rearrangement links TRBV4-1 to TRBJ2-1; perhaps D is TRBD1 or TRBD2 (5 bases each). V was cut by 0 bases and J by 6 bases, with 15 bases left in between. CDR3 size: 16 residues. In germline, CDR1 is MGHRA, CDR2 YSYEKL. CDR3 bases: TGCGCCAGCAGCCAAGATCAACCGGGACCATGCAATGAGCAGTTCTTC. It yields the protein CASSQDQPGPCNEQFF.

About this clonotype: The germline gene is not matched at one end of the junction; a read error may be the cause. V gene TRBV14 combines with J gene TRBJ1-6; 7 nucleotides align to TRBD1. Germline CDR1 and CDR2: SGHDN and FVKESK. This CDR3 is 14 amino acids long. CDR3 coding DNA: TGTGCCAGCAGCCAAGTGACAGGGCACTCACCCGTCCACTTT. Protein product: CASSQVTGHSPVHF.